Each of the 6 T cell receptor beta chains below was sequenced from the same sample in a study of cytotoxic CD8 clonotypes in ibrutinib-treated CLL (dated by TCRdb to the early 2020s). What this sample's time point label stands for: eleven to twelve months on ibrutinib. Receptor amplification or capture employed the immunoSEQ multiplex PCR assay. The immuneACCESS repertoire file appears here via TCRdb, limited to in-frame rearrangements. These files lack a portion of the clones; in checked studies, under half of the deficit traces to unresolved V genes, and the cause of the others is not known. In all, the sample holds some 200,000 clones, and approximately 75% of those were seen once. The ten largest clones take up 11% of the sample. Material: PBMCs, obtained after 12 months of ibrutinib treatment. These receptors all come from a human donor with chronic lymphocytic leukemia.

This rearrangement joins TRBV10-3 to TRBJ1-2; 7 bases line up with TRBD1. V gave up 2 bases and J gave up 4 bases; unmatched junction bases: 4. The CDR3 consists of 14 residues. The V gene's germline CDR1 is ENHRY and CDR2 SYGVKD. The CDR3 loop reads CAISERGTVYGYTF. CDR3 bases: TGTGCCATCAGTGAGAGGGGGACAGTCTATGGCTACACCTTC.

The chain combines TRBV28 with TRBJ2-1; D is possibly TRBD2 (5 bases). The CDR3 runs to 13 residues. Per germline, CDR1 MDHEN and CDR2 SYDVKM. V lost 5 bases and J lost 3, with 8 bases in between. DNA of the CDR3: TGTGCCAGCAGTCTGGGAGTCTACAATGAGCAGTTCTTC. It is translated as CASSLGVYNEQFF.

The chain links TRBV5-1 to TRBJ2-3; tentative D call: TRBD2 (5 bases). The CDR3 loop spans 15 amino acids. Germline-derived CDR1 and CDR2 are SGHRS and YFSETQ. V lost 0 bases, J lost 2 bases, and 10 bases lay in between. DNA for the CDR3: TGCGCCAGCAGCTTGGAAGCGGAATCCACAGATACGCAGTATTTT. Its translation is CASSLEAESTDTQYF.

The J gene is TRBJ2-7, the V gene TRBV7-8, with D unclear. Germline CDR1 and CDR2: SGHVS and FQNEAQ. The CDR3 is made up of 14 amino acids. V was trimmed by 1 base and J by 6 bases, leaving 13 bases between them. CDR3 region: CASSLGESVLEQYF. In DNA, the CDR3 is TGTGCCAGCAGCTTAGGAGAATCGGTCCTCGAGCAGTACTTC.

The chain couples TRBV18 to TRBJ2-5; 8 bases fit TRBD1. Losses at the gene ends were 6 bases for V and 1 base for J; bases not matched to a gene: 7. The CDR3 covers 15 residues. Germline-derived CDR1 and CDR2 are KGHSH and LQKENI. CDR3 amino acids: CASSSLQGAQETQYF. The CDR3 DNA sequence: TGTGCCAGCTCCTCCCTGCAGGGGGCCCAAGAGACCCAGTACTTC. The full variable domain, with the rest looked up from reference TRBV18 and TRBJ2-5, is NAGVMQNPRHLVRRRGQEARLRCSPMKGHSHVYWYRQLPEEGLKFMVYLQKENIIDESGMPKERFSAEFPKEGPSILRIQQVVRGDSAAYFCASSSLQGAQETQYFGPGTRLLVL.

The CDR3 DNA reads as TGCGCCAGCAGGGAGGCAGATACGCAGTATTTT. Its translation: CASREADTQYF. The V and J genes are TRBV5-1 and TRBJ2-3, with D tentatively TRBD2 (5 bases). The CDR3 has 11 residues. Germline lookup yields CDR1 SGHRS and CDR2 YFSETQ. Trimming removed 5 bases at V and 4 bases at J, with 5 bases between.